Reported below is one TCR beta chain. Its antigen is unknown. The repertoire was sequenced with immunoSEQ multiplex PCR; TCRdb's copy has only in-frame clones and lacks some. Among more than 85,000 clones listed, roughly 90% were seen once. This entry comes from a study of T cell responses to AZD1222 COVID-19 vaccine. Broader study findings: The study reported that nearly half of spike-specific TCRs target unmutated variant regions. Clonal diversity may have been underestimated, and the donors were mostly white British, with more females than males. Recipients of two AZD1222 doses showed rising Spike-specific TCR breadth and depth.

The germline V gene encodes CDR1 SEHNR and CDR2 FQNEAQ (reference sequence). The CDR3 covers 16 residues. J was trimmed by 2 bases and V by 5 bases; bases with no gene match: 10. V gene TRBV7-9 combines with J gene TRBJ1-2; 8 nucleotides match TRBD1. The sample in question was peripheral blood, obtained on day 0 of AZD1222 vaccination. This clonotype was sampled from an adult in good health. The CDR3 DNA is TGTGCCAGCAGCGCATTGGACAGGGCAAGGAACTATGGCTACACCTTC. This sequence encodes CASSALDRARNYGYTF.